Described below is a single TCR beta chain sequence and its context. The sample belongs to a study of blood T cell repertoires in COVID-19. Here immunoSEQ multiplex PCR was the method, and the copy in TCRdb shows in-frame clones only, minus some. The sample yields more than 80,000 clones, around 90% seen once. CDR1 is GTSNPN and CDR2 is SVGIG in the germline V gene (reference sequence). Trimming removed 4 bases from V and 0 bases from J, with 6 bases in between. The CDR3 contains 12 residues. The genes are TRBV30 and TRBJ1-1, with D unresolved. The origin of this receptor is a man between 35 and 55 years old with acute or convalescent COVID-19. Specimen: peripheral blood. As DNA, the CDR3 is TGTGCCTGGAACGGGATGAACACTGAAGCTTTCTTT. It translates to CAWNGMNTEAFF.